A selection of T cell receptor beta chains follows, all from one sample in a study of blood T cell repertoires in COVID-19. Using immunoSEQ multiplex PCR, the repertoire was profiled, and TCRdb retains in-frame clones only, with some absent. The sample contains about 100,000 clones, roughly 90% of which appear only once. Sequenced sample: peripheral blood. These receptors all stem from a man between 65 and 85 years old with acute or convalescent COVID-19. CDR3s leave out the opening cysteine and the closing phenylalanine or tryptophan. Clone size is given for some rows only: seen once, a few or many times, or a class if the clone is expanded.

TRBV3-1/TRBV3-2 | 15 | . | ASSQGRTSGVGETQY
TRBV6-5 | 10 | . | ASRLGGETQY
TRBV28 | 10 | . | ASSTVNTEAF
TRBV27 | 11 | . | ASSGVFSYEQY
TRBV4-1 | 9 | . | ASRSGNIQY
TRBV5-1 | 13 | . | ASSGGTGGAGKLF
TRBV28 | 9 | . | ASMRGNEQF
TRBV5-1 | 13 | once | ASSPAEGYTGELF
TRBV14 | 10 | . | ASSQEAGVQY
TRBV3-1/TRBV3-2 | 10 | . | SSGDRDNEQF
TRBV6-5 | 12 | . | ASSRGQVSYEQY
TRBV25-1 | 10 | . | ASREPTGELF
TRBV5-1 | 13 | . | ASSSDIGRAYEQY
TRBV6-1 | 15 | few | ASSASHRDRSVYEQY
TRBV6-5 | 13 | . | ASSYDRVSGYGYT
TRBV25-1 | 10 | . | ASSEPNQPQH
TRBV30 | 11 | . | ACLRKENEKLF
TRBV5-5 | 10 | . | ASSWGQEKLF
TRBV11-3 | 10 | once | ASSPGDYGYT
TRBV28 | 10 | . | ASARRPGAQY
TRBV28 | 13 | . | ASRGRAGGIYGYT
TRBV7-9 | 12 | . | ASPPGVTNEKLF
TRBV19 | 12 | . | ASRPPGEKTEAF
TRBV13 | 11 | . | ASSLGGDEKLF
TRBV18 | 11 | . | ASSRTSLAEQF
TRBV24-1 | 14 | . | ATSHLSGGDDNEQF
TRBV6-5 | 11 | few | ASSYSGEPEAF
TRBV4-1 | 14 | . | ASSQNKGQGTDTQY
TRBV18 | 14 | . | ASSPQGQRMNTEAF
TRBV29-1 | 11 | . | SVPGTGVHEQY
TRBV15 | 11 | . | ATSLDPNTEAF
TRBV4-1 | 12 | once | ASSHSGSLDGYT
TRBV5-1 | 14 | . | ASSLVVAGNRIEQY
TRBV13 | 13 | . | ASSSLGGTVGGYT
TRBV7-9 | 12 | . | ASSQEATKKTQY
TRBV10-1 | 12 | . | ASTPGSGANVLT
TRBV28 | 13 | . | ASSLGDRVADTQY
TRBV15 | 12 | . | ATSREDTNTEAF
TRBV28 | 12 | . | ASSSGGLRYEQY
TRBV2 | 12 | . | ASSSKTGDFEAF
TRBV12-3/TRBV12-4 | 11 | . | ASSFRGWGEAF
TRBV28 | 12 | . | ASSFGVSHYGYT
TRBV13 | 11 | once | ASSHGQAYEQY
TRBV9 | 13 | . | ASSGYTGGAFGYT
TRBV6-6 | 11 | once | ASSYSSPYEQY
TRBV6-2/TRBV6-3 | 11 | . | ASSWTSGKEQF
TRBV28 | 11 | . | ASSFGGGNEQF
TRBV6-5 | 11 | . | ASKWRFNYGYT
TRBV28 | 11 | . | ASSPQEYYGYT